The T cell receptor (beta chain) under discussion was sequenced for a study of Tregs in tolerant kidney transplant recipients. General study findings and limits: Biological reproducibility was not directly addressed in this study. The most relevant donor-specific Treg TCRbeta repertoire apparently came from expansion with activated donor B cells. The small number of patients limits these findings pending further validation.

Unstimulated Tregs (CD4+CD25+CD127-) and CD4+CD25- non-Tregs were sorted from PBMCs. The CDR3 consists of 13 residues. V was pared by 5 bases and J by 7 bases, with 8 bases of the junction left unmatched. CDR1 and CDR2 (germline): KGHSH, LQKENI. Sequencing used immunoSEQ multiplex PCR; TCRdb keeps in-frame clones, though not all of them. The table has more than 90,000 clones, approximately 90% seen once. In regard to this clone: Its antigen is unidentified.

The sequence derives from a human donor in good health. Material for sequencing was CD4+ T cells from blood. The chain combines TRBV18 with TRBJ2-7; 7 bases line up with TRBD1. The CDR3 DNA follows: TGTGCCAGCTCAGGAGACAGGGTTAAAGAGCAGTACTTC. It yields the protein CASSGDRVKEQYF. Variable domain in full (rest from reference TRBV18 and TRBJ2-7): NAGVMQNPRHLVRRRGQEARLRCSPMKGHSHVYWYRQLPEEGLKFMVYLQKENIIDESGMPKERFSAEFPKEGPSILRIQQVVRGDSAAYFCASSGDRVKEQYFGPGTRLTVT.